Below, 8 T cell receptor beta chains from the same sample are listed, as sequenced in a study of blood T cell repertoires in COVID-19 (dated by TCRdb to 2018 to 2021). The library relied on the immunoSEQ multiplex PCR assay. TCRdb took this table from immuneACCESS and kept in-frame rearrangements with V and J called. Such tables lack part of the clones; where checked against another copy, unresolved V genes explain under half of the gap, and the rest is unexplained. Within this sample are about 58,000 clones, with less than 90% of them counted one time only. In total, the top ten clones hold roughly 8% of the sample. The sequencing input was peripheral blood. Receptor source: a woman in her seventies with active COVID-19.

CDR3 sequence reads: CASSGLAGVGVAKNIQYF. The DNA of the CDR3 is TGTGCCAGCAGTGGGCTAGCGGGAGTCGGAGTTGCCAAAAACATTCAGTACTTC. The V gene is TRBV28, the J gene TRBJ2-4; 10 positions match TRBD2. Germline CDR1 reads MDHEN; CDR2 reads SYDVKM. Unmatched junction bases numbered 11, after V lost 5 bases and J lost 1 base. The CDR3 length is 18 residues.

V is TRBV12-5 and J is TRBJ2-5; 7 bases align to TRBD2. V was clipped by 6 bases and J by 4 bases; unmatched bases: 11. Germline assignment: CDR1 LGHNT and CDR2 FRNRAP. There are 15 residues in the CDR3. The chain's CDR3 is CASGPGGSGGETQYF. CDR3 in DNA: TGTGCTAGTGGCCCCGGGGGGTCGGGAGGAGAGACCCAGTACTTC.

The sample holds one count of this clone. The chain's CDR3 is CASSLGSGTTNDEQYF. In DNA form, the CDR3 reads TGTGCCAGCAGCTTAGGGAGCGGGACAACGAACGACGAGCAGTACTTC. J is TRBJ2-7 and V is TRBV7-9, with D maybe TRBD2 (7 bases). Trimming removed 1 base from V and 5 bases from J, with 18 bases in between. The CDR3 runs 16 residues. CDR1 and CDR2 (germline): SEHNR, FQNEAQ (reference sequence).

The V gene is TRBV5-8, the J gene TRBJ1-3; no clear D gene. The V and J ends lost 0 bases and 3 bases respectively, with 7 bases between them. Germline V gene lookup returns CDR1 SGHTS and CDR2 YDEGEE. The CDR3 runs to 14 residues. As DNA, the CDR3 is TGTGCCAGCAGCTTGGACAGTCATGGAAACACCATATATTTT. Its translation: CASSLDSHGNTIYF. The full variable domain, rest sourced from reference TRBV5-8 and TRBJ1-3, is EAGVTQSPTHLIKTRGQQATLRCSPISGHTSVYWYQQALGLGLQFLLWYDEGEERNRGNFPPRFSGRQFPNYSSELNVNALELEDSALYLCASSLDSHGNTIYFGEGSWLTVV.

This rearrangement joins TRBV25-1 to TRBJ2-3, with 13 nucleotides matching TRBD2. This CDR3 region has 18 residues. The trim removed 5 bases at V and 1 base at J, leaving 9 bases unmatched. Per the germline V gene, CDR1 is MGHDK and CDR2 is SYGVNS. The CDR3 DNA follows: TGTGCCAGCAGTCAGCGGACTAGCGGGAGTGGGGGCACAGATACGCAGTATTTT. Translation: CASSQRTSGSGGTDTQYF.

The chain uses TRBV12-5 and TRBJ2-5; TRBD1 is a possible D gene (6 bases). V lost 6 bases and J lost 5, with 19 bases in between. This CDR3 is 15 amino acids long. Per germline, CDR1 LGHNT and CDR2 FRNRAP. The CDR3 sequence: CASGTGTTLGETQYF. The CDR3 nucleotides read TGTGCTAGTGGGACCGGGACAACACTTGGGGAGACCCAGTACTTC.

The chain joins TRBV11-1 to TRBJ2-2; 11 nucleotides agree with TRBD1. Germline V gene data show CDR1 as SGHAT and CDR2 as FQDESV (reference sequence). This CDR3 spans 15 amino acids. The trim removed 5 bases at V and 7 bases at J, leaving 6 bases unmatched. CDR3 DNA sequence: TGTGCCAGCAGCACGGACAGGGGGCGAAACGGGGAGCTGTTTTTT. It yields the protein CASSTDRGRNGELFF. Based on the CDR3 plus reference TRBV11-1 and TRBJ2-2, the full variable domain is EAEVAQSPRYKITEKSQAVAFWCDPISGHATLYWYRQILGQGPELLVQFQDESVVDDSQLPKDRFSAERLKGVDSTLKIQPAELGDSAMYLCASSTDRGRNGELFFGEGSRLTVL.

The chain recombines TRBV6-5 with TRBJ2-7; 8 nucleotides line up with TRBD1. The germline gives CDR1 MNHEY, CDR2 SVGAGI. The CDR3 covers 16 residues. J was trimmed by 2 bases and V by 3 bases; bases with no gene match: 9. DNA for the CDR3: TGTGCCAGCAGTTATACGACAGGGGTACCCACCTACGAGCAGTACTTC. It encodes CASSYTTGVPTYEQYF.